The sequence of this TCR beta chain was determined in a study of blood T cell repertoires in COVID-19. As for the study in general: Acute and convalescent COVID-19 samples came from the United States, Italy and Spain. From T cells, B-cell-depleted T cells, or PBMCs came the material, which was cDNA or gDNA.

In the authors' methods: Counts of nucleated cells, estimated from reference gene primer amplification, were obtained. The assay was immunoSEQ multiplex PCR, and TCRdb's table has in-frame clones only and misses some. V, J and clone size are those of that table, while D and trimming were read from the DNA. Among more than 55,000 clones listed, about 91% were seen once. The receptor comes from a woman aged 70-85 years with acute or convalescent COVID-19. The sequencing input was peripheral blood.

The CDR3 protein is CASSRTGVVGGYTF. The CDR3 coding sequence is TGTGCCAGCAGTAGAACAGGAGTGGTTGGTGGCTACACCTTC. The chain has TRBV28 and TRBJ1-2, with D possibly being TRBD1 (5 bases). The CDR3 extends over 14 amino acids. Germline V gene lookup returns CDR1 MDHEN and CDR2 SYDVKM. V was cut by 5 bases and J by 7 bases, with 17 bases left in between.